The present entry profiles one TCR beta chain with its context. As yet, its antigen is unknown. This specimen comes from a study of cytomegalovirus exposure and HLA in healthy donors. Study as a whole: Genotyping showed 81% of roughly 400 donors falling in the Caucasian-associated ancestry cluster. Findings of the study overall: Later analysis showed TCR association rates varying by HLA locus, highest for DRB1 and lowest for HLA-C. Evidence from a later analysis indicated that most CMV-associated TCR beta chains looked HLA-restricted. There were under 200 TCR beta chains listed as cytomegalovirus-associated.

The CDR3 spans 16 residues. Germline CDR1 is SGHDN and CDR2 is FVKESK. Trimming took off 4 bases at V and 0 bases at J, with 14 bases between the two ends. PCR involved 60 Vbeta and 13 Jbeta primers. Profiled with immunoSEQ multiplex PCR; TCRdb holds only in-frame clones, not every one. The repertoire includes about 130,000 clones, about 73% of them detected once, and nearly 6% sits in the top ten. The receptor was derived from a woman in her forties or fifties in good health and CMV-seropositive. Sequenced input: PBMCs. The chain carries TRBV14 and TRBJ2-3, with D possibly TRBD2 on 5 matching bases. This CDR3 is CASSLERTRSTDTQYF. For the CDR3, the DNA is TGTGCCAGCAGCCTCGAACGGACTCGTAGCACAGATACGCAGTATTTT.